One sample yielded the 9 T cell receptor beta chains listed below, sequenced in a study of cytomegalovirus exposure and HLA in healthy donors. The PCR ran on 60 Vbeta and 13 Jbeta primers. Sequenced by immunoSEQ multiplex PCR; TCRdb stores in-frame clones only, minus some. The sample includes over 200,000 clones. Sequenced material: PBMCs. The receptor set was obtained from a woman in her thirties in good health and CMV-seropositive.

The chain combines TRBV5-1 with TRBJ2-1; TRBD2 matches at 7 bases. Per germline, CDR1 SGHRS and CDR2 YFSETQ. J gave up 4 bases and V 0 bases, and 4 bases lay outside the gene matches. The CDR3 runs 15 residues. Here the CDR3 DNA reads TGCGCCAGCAGCTTGGCACTAGCGACGTACAATGAGCAGTTCTTC. Translation: CASSLALATYNEQFF.

The chain joins TRBV6-5 to TRBJ2-7; D is uncertain. The germline CDR1 and CDR2 sequences are MNHEY and SVGAGI. Trimming stripped 0 bases from V and 0 bases from J, with 6 bases between. The length of the CDR3 is 14 residues. CDR3 nucleotide sequence: TGTGCCAGCAGTTACTCGCCTAGCTCCTACGAGCAGTACTTC. It translates to CASSYSPSSYEQYF.

The chain joins TRBV11-2 to TRBJ1-2, with TRBD1 as a possible D gene (5 bases). The ends were cut back, 2 bases at V and 7 bases at J, with 11 bases in the middle. The CDR3 runs 13 residues. Germline V CDR1 and CDR2: SGHAT, FQNNGV. CDR3 nucleotide sequence: TGTGCCAGCAGCTTATTGCGGCAGGGTGGCTACACCTTC. Translation: CASSLLRQGGYTF.

V and J are TRBV18 and TRBJ2-5, with a weak D call TRBD2 (6 bases). The CDR3 runs 18 residues. Trimming took off 2 bases at V and 7 bases at J, with 26 bases between the two ends. The germline gives CDR1 KGHSH, CDR2 LQKENI. The CDR3 reads CASSPGIGKPGSGVTQYF. The CDR3 DNA is TGTGCCAGCTCACCAGGGATAGGTAAACCCGGTTCGGGGGTGACCCAGTACTTC.

The rearrangement links TRBV27 to TRBJ2-1, with 9 bases fitting TRBD1. Germline V gene sequence: CDR1 MNHEY, CDR2 SMNVEV (reference sequence). Trimming at V came to 8 bases and at J to 1 base, leaving 9 bases not matched to a gene. CDR3 length: 16 amino acids. Here the CDR3 reads CASALQTGGSYNEQFF. Written as DNA, the CDR3 is TGTGCCAGCGCCCTCCAGACAGGGGGATCCTACAATGAGCAGTTCTTC.

The chain links TRBV5-1 to TRBJ2-1; tentative D call: TRBD2 (6 bases). The V end was cut by 5 bases, the J end by 3 bases, with 15 bases between. From germline, CDR1 is SGHRS and CDR2 YFSETQ. CDR3 size: 15 residues. DNA of the CDR3: TGCGCCAGCAGAGGATCCGGGGGAGACTACAATGAGCAGTTCTTC. Translated, it gives CASRGSGGDYNEQFF.

V gene TRBV6-5 combines with J gene TRBJ2-3; 10 bases agree with TRBD1. The germline gives CDR1 MNHEY, CDR2 SVGAGI. The V segment lost 7 bases and the J segment 3 bases; nucleotides outside the gene matches: 4. The CDR3 loop spans 14 amino acids. CDR3 coding DNA: TGTGCCAGCAATCCGGGACAGGGGACAGATACGCAGTATTTT. The encoded protein is CASNPGQGTDTQYF.

The chain carries TRBV6-5 and TRBJ1-1; TRBD1 matches 8 bases. V shed 5 bases, J shed 4 bases, and the junction held 9 bases outside the gene matches. The CDR3 runs 15 residues. Germline V gene lookup returns CDR1 MNHEY and CDR2 SVGAGI. CDR3 amino acids: CASSALTGGTTEAFF. For the CDR3, the DNA is TGTGCCAGCAGTGCCCTTACAGGGGGGACCACTGAAGCTTTCTTT.

This chain uses TRBV19 with TRBJ1-2, with D tentatively TRBD1 (5 bases). Per germline, CDR1 LNHDA and CDR2 SQIVND (reference sequence). Trimming pared 3 bases from V and 1 base from J, leaving 18 bases between. The CDR3 runs 17 residues. CDR3 DNA sequence: TGTGCCAGTAGTATTTCGGCAGGGATGGAAATTAACTATGGCTACACCTTC. Translation: CASSISAGMEINYGYTF.